A single sample gave rise to the 27 T cell receptor beta chains below, sequenced in a study of OX40 agonist ivuxolimab in advanced cancers. Clones were read by immunoSEQ multiplex PCR, and TCRdb kept only the in-frame ones, dropping some. This table holds tens of thousands of clones, about nine tenths found once. This sample comprised CD4+ or CD8+ T cells sorted from blood, obtained in a trial of the OX40 agonist ivuxolimab. Receptor source: an adult with an advanced solid tumor such as melanoma, head and neck, liver or kidney cancer.

CDR3 DNA: TGTGCCAGCAGGGGTAGAGCGGGAGGGAACACCGGGGAGCTGTTTTTT. The encoded protein is CASRGRAGGNTGELFF. The V and J genes are TRBV9 and TRBJ2-2; 9 bases match TRBD2. J lost 1 base, V lost 5 bases, and 6 bases had no gene match. This CDR3 has 16 amino acids. CDR1 and CDR2 (germline): SGDLS, YYNGEE.

This clone has just a few counts. The CDR3, as DNA: TGTGCCAGTAGTATGGAAGCGGGAGTAGGGTACGAGCAGTACTTC. Its protein is CASSMEAGVGYEQYF. The rearrangement links TRBV19 to TRBJ2-7, with TRBD2 matching over 8 bases. J was trimmed by 4 bases and V by 3 bases; bases with no gene match: 8. CDR1 and CDR2 from the germline V gene are LNHDA and SQIVND (reference sequence). The CDR3 loop spans 15 amino acids.

The rearrangement uses TRBV5-1 and TRBJ2-1; 13 nucleotides line up with TRBD2. Looked up from germline, CDR1 is SGHRS and CDR2 is YFSETQ. The ends lost 0 bases at V and 4 bases at J; junction bases unmatched: 7. The CDR3 loop spans 18 amino acids. CDR3 residues: CASSLGLAGGTSYNEQFF. Here the CDR3 DNA reads TGCGCCAGCAGCTTGGGACTAGCGGGAGGCACTTCTTACAATGAGCAGTTCTTC.

The chain recombines TRBV5-6 with TRBJ2-7, with 13 bases identical to TRBD2. Germline trimming cut 4 bases from V and 4 bases from J; bases unmatched to any gene: 8. The CDR3 sequence is 16 residues long. Germline assignment: CDR1 SGHDT and CDR2 YYEEEE. The CDR3, as DNA: TGTGCCAGCAGCAAGTGGACTAGCGGGAGAGTATACGAGCAGTACTTC. It encodes CASSKWTSGRVYEQYF.

The chain uses TRBV25-1 and TRBJ2-1; D is possibly TRBD2 (7 bases). The germline gives CDR1 MGHDK, CDR2 SYGVNS. Trimming removed 6 bases from V and 8 bases from J, with 14 bases in between. The CDR3 covers 13 residues. The CDR3 region is CASRLGGGHEQFF. CDR3 in DNA: TGTGCCAGCAGATTGGGAGGGGGACATGAGCAGTTCTTC.

This clone was detected only once. V gene TRBV28 combines with J gene TRBJ2-2; TRBD2 might be the D (5 bases). This CDR3 spans 13 amino acids. Trimming cost V 7 bases and J 1 base, with 7 bases left between them. The germline V gene has CDR1 MDHEN and CDR2 SYDVKM. The CDR3 loop is CASMGVNTGELFF. The CDR3 region has the DNA TGTGCCAGCATGGGAGTGAACACCGGGGAGCTGTTTTTT.

The chain has TRBV28 and TRBJ2-5; the match to TRBD2 covers 9 bases. Trimming cost V 2 bases and J 4 bases; bases outside gene matches: 8. CDR1 is MDHEN, CDR2 SYDVKM, per germline. The CDR3 runs 16 residues. CDR3 bases: TGTGCCAGCAGTTTAGAGCGGGGGGCGCGGGCAGAGACCCAGTACTTC. Translating it yields CASSLERGARAETQYF.

The chain combines TRBV7-2 with TRBJ1-1; 8 nucleotides line up with TRBD1. The germline CDR1 and CDR2 sequences are SGHTA and FQGNSA. CDR3 length: 16 residues. V shed 1 base and J 1 base; nucleotides not matched to a gene: 5. The CDR3 DNA reads as TGTGCCAGCAGCTTAGGAGGGGACAGGACGAACACTGAAGCTTTCTTT. Its translation: CASSLGGDRTNTEAFF.

The rearrangement uses TRBV10-3 and TRBJ2-7; D uncertain. CDR3 size: 11 residues. With 8 bases removed from V and 5 bases from J, the gap between germline ends came to 10 bases. Germline V gives CDR1 ENHRY, CDR2 SYGVKD. CDR3 nucleotides: TGTGCCATCGGATTGTTGGACGAGCAGTACTTC. It is translated as CAIGLLDEQYF.

This clone was found a few times. J is TRBJ1-4 and V is TRBV9, with 10 bases that match TRBD1. The CDR3 is made up of 16 amino acids. Trimming removed 3 bases from V and 8 bases from J; junction bases left unmatched: 10. Germline-derived CDR1 and CDR2 are SGDLS and YYNGEE. This CDR3 is CASSAPSTGGREKLFF. The CDR3, as DNA: TGTGCCAGCAGCGCCCCTTCGACAGGGGGCAGGGAAAAACTGTTTTTT.

V usage is TRBV7-7 and J usage is TRBJ2-2; 9 bases are shared with TRBD1. This CDR3 has 15 residues. The germline V gene encodes CDR1 SSHAT and CDR2 FNYEAQ (reference sequence). J lost 7 bases, V lost 5 bases, and 8 bases had no gene match. CDR3 residues: CASSQQGARGGELFF. The CDR3 DNA sequence: TGTGCCAGCAGCCAACAGGGGGCGCGAGGCGGGGAGCTGTTTTTT.

The chain combines TRBV14 with TRBJ2-5; tentatively, D is TRBD2 (6 bases). Germline lookup yields CDR1 SGHDN and CDR2 FVKESK. Trimming cost V 4 bases and J 2 bases, with 20 bases left between them. The CDR3 loop spans 17 amino acids. The CDR3 coding sequence is TGTGCCAGCAGCCCCTTTTTCGGTAGCGGCTTACAAGAGACCCAGTACTTC. Protein: CASSPFFGSGLQETQYF.

V and J are TRBV28 and TRBJ1-5, with a possible D match to TRBD1 (5 bases). Germline V CDR1 and CDR2: MDHEN, SYDVKM. This CDR3 is built from 14 residues. Trimming cost V 6 bases and J 2 bases, with 11 bases left between them. The CDR3 nucleotides read TGTGCCAGCAGAGAGGGGTGGGGCAATCAGCCCCAGCATTTT. Amino acid sequence: CASREGWGNQPQHF. Using reference TRBV28 and TRBJ1-5 for the parts outside the CDR3, the full variable domain is DVKVTQSSRYLVKRTGEKVFLECVQDMDHENMFWYRQDPGLGLRLIYFSYDVKMKEKGDIPEGYSVSREKKERFSLILESASTNQTSMYLCASREGWGNQPQHFGDGTRLSIL.

The chain carries TRBV18 and TRBJ2-7, with TRBD1 matching over 12 bases. With 10 bases clipped from V and 4 bases from J, the junction kept 8 bases outside the gene matches. Germline V gene lookup returns CDR1 KGHSH and CDR2 LQKENI. CDR3 length: 14 amino acids. CDR3 in DNA: TGTGCCACTTCAGGGGGACAGGGGGCTTACGAGCAGTACTTC. The encoded protein is CATSGGQGAYEQYF.

The chain recombines TRBV6-1 with TRBJ2-1; 10 bases map to TRBD2. The CDR3 has 18 residues. V dropped 0 bases and J dropped 10; count of bases not matched to a gene: 15. The germline V gene has CDR1 MNHNS and CDR2 SASEGT. CDR3 protein: CASSEALRRLAGVGEQFF. CDR3 in DNA: TGTGCCAGCAGTGAAGCGCTTCGAAGGCTAGCGGGAGTAGGGGAGCAGTTCTTC.

The V and J genes are TRBV7-9 and TRBJ1-2, with 9 bases matching TRBD1. The CDR3 runs to 13 residues. The V segment lost 5 bases and the J segment 5 bases; nucleotides outside the gene matches: 3. Germline CDR1 is SEHNR and CDR2 is FQNEAQ (reference sequence). As DNA, the CDR3 is TGTGCCAGCAGCGTACAGGGGGCTTATGGCTACACCTTC. This gives the protein CASSVQGAYGYTF. Variable domain in full (rest from reference TRBV7-9 and TRBJ1-2): DTGVSQNPRHKITKRGQNVTFRCDPISEHNRLYWYRQTLGQGPEFLTYFQNEAQLEKSRLLSDRFSAERPKGSFSTLEIQRTEQGDSAMYLCASSVQGAYGYTFGSGTRLTVV.

The rearrangement links TRBV19 to TRBJ2-3, with 8 bases matching TRBD2. V shed 4 bases and J 8 bases; nucleotides not matched to a gene: 8. Germline V gene lookup returns CDR1 LNHDA and CDR2 SQIVND (reference sequence). This CDR3 region has 14 residues. CDR3 coding DNA: TGTGCCAGTAGTACCCTGACTAGCGTAGGTACGCAGTATTTT. It specifies CASSTLTSVGTQYF.

This chain's CDR3 is CASSLTGGDSGNTIYF. The CDR3 DNA follows: TGCGCCAGCAGCTTGACGGGCGGAGACTCTGGAAACACCATATATTTT. V gene TRBV5-1 combines with J gene TRBJ1-3; D uncertain. Trimming shortened V by 1 base and J by 0 bases, and 11 bases separated the two germline ends. Germline V gives CDR1 SGHRS, CDR2 YFSETQ. This CDR3 has 16 amino acids.

This chain joins TRBV5-1 and TRBJ2-7; TRBD1 or TRBD2 may be the D gene (6 bases each). The CDR3 has 13 amino acids. V dropped 4 bases and J dropped 6 bases, with 14 bases sitting between them. The germline gives CDR1 SGHRS, CDR2 YFSETQ. The CDR3 is CASSLARGLEQYF. The CDR3 DNA follows: TGCGCCAGCAGCCTGGCCCGGGGGCTCGAGCAGTACTTC.

This chain joins TRBV5-4 and TRBJ1-1; TRBD1 matches at 10 bases. The germline V gene encodes CDR1 SGHNT and CDR2 YYREEE (reference sequence). The CDR3 runs to 15 residues. With 4 bases clipped from V and 4 bases from J, the junction kept 7 bases outside the gene matches. The chain's CDR3 is CASSRDRGRGTEAFF. CDR3 in DNA: TGTGCCAGCAGCCGGGACAGGGGTCGGGGCACTGAAGCTTTCTTT.

The chain recombines TRBV27 with TRBJ2-1, with 7 bases aligning to TRBD2. With V trimmed by 6 bases and J by 6 bases, 14 bases remained unmatched. The CDR3 spans 16 residues. CDR1 and CDR2 (germline): MNHEY, SMNVEV (reference sequence). The CDR3 region is CASSPWGGRARNEQFF. DNA of the CDR3: TGTGCCAGCAGCCCCTGGGGGGGGAGGGCCCGCAATGAGCAGTTCTTC.

This clone was seen once. The gene calls are TRBV18 and TRBJ2-3; possibly TRBD1 for D (6 bases). Germline CDR1 is KGHSH and CDR2 is LQKENI. V was cut by 6 bases and J by 1 base, with 14 bases left in between. The CDR3 runs to 15 residues. CDR3 in DNA: TGTGCCAGCTCCTTCAGGGCAGGGGGCACAGATACGCAGTATTTT. This codes for CASSFRAGGTDTQYF.

Details on this clone: The sample holds other DNA sequences that translate to the same CDR3. The chain joins TRBV19 to TRBJ1-1; 9 nucleotides line up with TRBD1. The CDR3 contains 14 residues. The germline V gene has CDR1 LNHDA and CDR2 SQIVND (reference sequence). The trim removed 5 bases at V and 4 bases at J, leaving 5 bases unmatched. This chain's CDR3 is CASSPGQGSTEAFF. DNA of the CDR3: TGTGCCAGTAGTCCGGGACAGGGAAGCACTGAAGCTTTCTTT.

CDR3 amino acids: CASSPVLGDTTNEKLFF. The DNA of the CDR3 is TGTGCCAGCTCACCCGTTTTAGGGGACACAACTAATGAAAAACTGTTTTTT. This chain uses TRBV18 with TRBJ1-4; D might be TRBD1 (6 bases). This CDR3 comprises 17 residues. Germline CDR1 reads KGHSH; CDR2 reads LQKENI. The V end lost 3 bases, the J end lost 0 bases, and 14 bases lay between the germline ends.

The chain couples TRBV19 to TRBJ2-7, with 8 bases fitting TRBD2. V shed 10 bases and J 2 bases; nucleotides not matched to a gene: 10. The CDR3 is 14 residues long. The germline CDR1 and CDR2 sequences are LNHDA and SQIVND (reference sequence). CDR3 bases: TGTGCCACTTTAAGCGGGAGTTTACCCTACGAGCAGTACTTC. This translates into CATLSGSLPYEQYF.

This clone was seen just once. The V gene is TRBV9, the J gene TRBJ2-5, with 14 positions matching TRBD2. Trimming took 2 bases from V and 6 from J; bases not matched to a gene: 6. The V gene's germline CDR1 is SGDLS and CDR2 YYNGEE. CDR3 length equals 16 residues. The CDR3 bases are TGTGCCAGCAGCGTGGGACTAGCGGGAGAAGTGAAGACCCAGTACTTC. Its protein is CASSVGLAGEVKTQYF.

V gene TRBV7-6 combines with J gene TRBJ2-2; D remains unclear. V was clipped by 1 base and J by 2 bases, with 8 bases between them. The CDR3 contains 15 residues. CDR1 SGHVS and CDR2 FNYEAQ come from the germline V gene. CDR3 protein: CASSLEWQNTGELFF. The CDR3 DNA reads as TGTGCCAGCAGCTTAGAGTGGCAAAACACCGGGGAGCTGTTTTTT.